This T cell receptor beta chain is drawn from a study of shared clonotypes between healthy human individuals. CDR1 is MNHEY and CDR2 is SVGAGI in the germline V gene. Deletions cut 3 bases from V and 8 bases from J, with 11 bases between. CDR3 length equals 13 residues. This clone was seen a few times. In the naive CD8 group, cells lacked CD45RO and were positively selected for CCR7, so terminally differentiated effector memory CD45RA+ cells were left out. None of the donors, who were healthy HIV-negative adults, had recently had acute infections or vaccinations. Original handling: Owing to the provision of junction-only sequences devoid of quality scores by immunoSEQ, filtering differed. Repertoires were generated with immunoSEQ multiplex PCR, while TCRdb's copy carries only in-frame clones and drops some. That table supplies the V and J calls and clone size; D and trimming were determined from the DNA. The repertoire holds a few million clones, with just over 90% as singletons.

The specimen sequenced was naive CD8+ T cells from PBMCs. This chain joins TRBV6-5 and TRBJ1-5; the D gene is possibly TRBD1 (5 bases). This TCR came from a man aged 18-30 years in good health. Some clones in this sample may be carry-over from other donors' samples. The CDR3 nucleotides are TGTGCCAGCAGTTATGGGGGTCATGAGCCCCAGCATTTT. This gives the protein CASSYGGHEPQHF.